This TCR beta chain is from a study of blood T cells in healthy people across ages. About the study: Template switching captured about one barcoded beta molecule per two T cells. Study findings and constraints: Naive T cell percentage showed a strong correlation with the diversity of TCR beta.

Next came a second PCR, run for about 7 to 12 cycles, which used a sample-barcoded 5' primer along with a J-beta primer mix. Every single cDNA molecule received a tag from a template-switch adaptor with 12 random nucleotides. TCRdb independently ran MiXCR on the 5' RACE reads; one entry per CDR3 protein. The repertoire holds roughly 1.9 million distinct CDR3 sequences, with 30% to 40% as singletons. V lost 5 bases and J lost 0, with 10 bases in between. CDR3 size: 14 residues. As for this clonotype: Its antigen remains unknown.

The gene calls are TRBV12-3 or TRBV12-4 and TRBJ1-1; D is ambiguous. The sequenced sample was blood. This TCR was sampled from a human donor in good health. The CDR3 DNA reads TGTGCCAGCAGTCAATTCACAGTGAACACTGAAGCTTTCTTT. The encoded protein is CASSQFTVNTEAFF.